The present entry profiles one T cell receptor (beta chain) with its context. Its antigen is unknown. There are no base qualities to consult, and no much larger clone falls within one base. The Qiagen DNeasy kit was used to extract genomic DNA from unsorted PBMCs and from the negatively selected CD4+ and CD8+ fractions. TCR beta CDR3 regions were subjected to amplification by immunoSEQ multiplex PCR with primers that anneal to V and J segments. A synthetic immune receptor repertoire was used to minimize amplification bias, and remaining bias was computationally removed after sequencing. Processing in the source paper ran as follows. Repertoire diversity was quantified as the Shannon entropy index using custom Python scripts. The unsorted, CD4+ and CD8+ repertoires were each analyzed separately, with the exception of combined analyses, where CD4+ and CD8+ sequences were merged in silico. Clonal expansion was defined as a frequency increase of at least 2-fold after treatment compared with C1D1, and clones undetected at baseline were assigned a pseudocount of 0.5. Clones with 0 or 1 copy at C1D1 were classified as singleton clones, and clones with 2 or more copies were classified as non-singleton clones. Clones expanded in unsorted samples were assigned a CD4+, CD8+ or unknown annotation through matching of protein sequences in sorted samples from the same patient. Diversity changes from C1D1 to C4D1 were tested in paired samples using Wilcoxon tests. In TCRdb, the immuneACCESS table is reduced to in-frame sequences with V and J assigned. These tables do not hold every clone; where another copy was compared, an unresolved V gene accounts for under half, and the others remain unexplained. The DNA gave D and trimming, while V, J and clone size come from that table. Recorded for this sample are about 41,000 clones; 55% to 70% of them occurred a single time. Under 3% of the sample goes to the ten largest clones.

The sample belongs to a study of PD-1 blockade in classical Hodgkin lymphoma (dated by TCRdb to 2018 to 2021). Background on the whole study: Nivolumab dosing was 3 mg/kg intravenously every 2 weeks, continuing until either disease progression or unacceptable toxicity. A peripheral blood immune signature of response to PD-1 blockade in classical Hodgkin lymphoma was defined using TCR beta sequencing and CyTOF. Study-level results and caveats: CD4+ but not CD8+ TCR diversity rose significantly by C4D1 (p=0.0027 vs p=0.16), most apparent in complete responders (p=0.02). The study was restricted to a single clinical trial cohort, and the causes of repertoire differences, possibly disease activity or prior therapy, were left undefined. Lower diversity was seen in patients whose nivolumab began less than 1 year after ASCT, and these patients were left out of later analyses so that immune reconstitution would not confound the results. Baseline TCR diversity was reported to be lower in newly diagnosed patients than in healthy donors and to be lower still in relapsed/refractory patients. Baseline diversity similar to that of newly diagnosed patients was observed in trial patients achieving complete response, whereas significantly lower diversity was observed in partial responders and progressors.

Looking up the germline V gene (reference sequence) yields CDR1 LNHDA and CDR2 SQIVND. Here V drops 3 bases and J drops 0 bases, and the junction holds 4 bases not matched to any gene. The CDR3 sequence holds 15 residues, the cysteine and phenylalanine included. The CDR3 DNA has 45 bases and is translated from base 1. This specimen's time point label, per the study, means: cycle 4 day 1 (C4D1), after less than 7 weeks of nivolumab. All trial patients had relapsed after autologous stem cell transplantation, with cohorts A, B and C differing in prior brentuximab vedotin exposure. The trial cohort included 50 to 60 patients with relapsed/refractory classical Hodgkin lymphoma, and each patient had a best overall response of complete response, partial response or progressive disease. Single-agent nivolumab was administered to trial patients in the multi-cohort phase II CheckMate 205 trial. An independent review committee assessed best overall response by applying the 2007 International Working Group response criteria. PBMCs from the trial were collected at three points: immediately before nivolumab initiation (C1D1), and during therapy at cycle 2 day 1 and cycle 4 day 1. After peripheral blood was drawn into 8 mL Vacutainer Cell Preparation Tubes, PBMCs were isolated by centrifugation and then cryopreserved.

The sequence is built from TRBV19 and TRBJ2-7; the junction holds 8 bases that match TRBD2. The sequence came from a human donor with classical Hodgkin lymphoma. Source: peripheral blood mononuclear cells (PBMCs), taken before the fourth cycle of nivolumab. The DNA sequence is given as TGTGCCAGTAGTATCTCAGCGGGGGACTCCTACGAGCAGTACTTC. This gives the protein CASSISAGDSYEQYF.